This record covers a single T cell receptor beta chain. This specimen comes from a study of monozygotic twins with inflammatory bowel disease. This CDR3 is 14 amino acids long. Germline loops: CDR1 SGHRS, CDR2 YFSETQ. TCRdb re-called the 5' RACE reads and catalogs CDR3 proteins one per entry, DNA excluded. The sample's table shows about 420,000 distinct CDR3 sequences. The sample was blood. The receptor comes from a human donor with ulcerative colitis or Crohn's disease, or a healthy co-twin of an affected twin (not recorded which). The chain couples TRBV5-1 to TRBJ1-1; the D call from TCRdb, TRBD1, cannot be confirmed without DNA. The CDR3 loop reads CASSFGGMNTEAFF.